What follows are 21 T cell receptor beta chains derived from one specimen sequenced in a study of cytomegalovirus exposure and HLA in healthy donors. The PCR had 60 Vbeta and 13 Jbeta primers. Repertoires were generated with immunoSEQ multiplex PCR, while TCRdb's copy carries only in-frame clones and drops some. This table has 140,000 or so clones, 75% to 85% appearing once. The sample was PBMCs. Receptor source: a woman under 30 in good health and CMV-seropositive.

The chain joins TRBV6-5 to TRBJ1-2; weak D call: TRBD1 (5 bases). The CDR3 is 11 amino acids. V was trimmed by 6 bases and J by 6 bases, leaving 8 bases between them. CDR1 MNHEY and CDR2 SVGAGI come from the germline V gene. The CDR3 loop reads CASSQGNGYTF. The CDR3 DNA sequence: TGTGCCAGCAGCCAGGGAAATGGCTACACCTTC.

Written as DNA, the CDR3 is TGTGCCAGTAGTGTCGGGACAGGTTTGTACCAAGAGACCCAGTACTTC. Its translation: CASSVGTGLYQETQYF. The V call is TRBV19, the J call TRBJ2-5; 8 bases are shared with TRBD1. Germline assignment: CDR1 LNHDA and CDR2 SQIVND (reference sequence). Trimming removed 5 bases from V and 0 bases from J; junction bases left unmatched: 8. CDR3 length: 16 amino acids.

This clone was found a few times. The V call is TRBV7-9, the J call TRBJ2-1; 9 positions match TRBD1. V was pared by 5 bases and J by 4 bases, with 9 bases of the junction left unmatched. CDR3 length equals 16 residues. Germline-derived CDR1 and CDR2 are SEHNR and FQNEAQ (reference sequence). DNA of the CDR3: TGTGCCAGCAGCCTGCTGACAGGGGGGAAATACAATGAGCAGTTCTTC. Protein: CASSLLTGGKYNEQFF.

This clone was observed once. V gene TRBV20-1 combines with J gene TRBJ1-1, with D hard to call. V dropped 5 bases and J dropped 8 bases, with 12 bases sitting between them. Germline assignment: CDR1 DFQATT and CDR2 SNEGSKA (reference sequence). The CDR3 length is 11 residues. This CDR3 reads CSAPTPGEAFF. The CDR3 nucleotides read TGCAGTGCTCCTACCCCGGGAGAAGCTTTCTTT.

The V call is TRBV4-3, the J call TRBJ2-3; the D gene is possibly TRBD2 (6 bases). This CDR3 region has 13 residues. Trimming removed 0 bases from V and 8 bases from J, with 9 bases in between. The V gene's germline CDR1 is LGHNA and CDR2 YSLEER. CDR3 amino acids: CASSQEWRGTQYF. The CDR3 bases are TGCGCCAGCAGCCAAGAGTGGCGGGGTACGCAGTATTTT.

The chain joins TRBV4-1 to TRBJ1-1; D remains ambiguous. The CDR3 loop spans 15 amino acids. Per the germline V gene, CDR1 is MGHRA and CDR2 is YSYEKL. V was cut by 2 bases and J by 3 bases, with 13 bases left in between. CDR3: CASSQSPIQDTEAFF. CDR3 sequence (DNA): TGCGCCAGCAGCCAATCCCCAATCCAGGACACTGAAGCTTTCTTT.

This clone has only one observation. This CDR3 is CASSVGPVYEQYF. As DNA, the CDR3 is TGTGCCAGCAGCGTAGGGCCAGTCTACGAGCAGTACTTC. This sequence joins TRBV9 and TRBJ2-7; D is unresolved. The CDR3 runs to 13 residues. CDR1 is SGDLS, CDR2 YYNGEE, per germline. V gave up 0 bases and J gave up 3 bases, with 7 bases separating them.

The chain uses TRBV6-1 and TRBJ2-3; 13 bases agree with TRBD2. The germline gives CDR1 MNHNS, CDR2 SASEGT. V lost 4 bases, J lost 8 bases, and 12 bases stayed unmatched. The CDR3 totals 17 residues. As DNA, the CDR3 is TGTGCCAGCAGTGGAAATTTACGACTAGCGGGGGGCGGTACGCAGTATTTT. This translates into CASSGNLRLAGGGTQYF.

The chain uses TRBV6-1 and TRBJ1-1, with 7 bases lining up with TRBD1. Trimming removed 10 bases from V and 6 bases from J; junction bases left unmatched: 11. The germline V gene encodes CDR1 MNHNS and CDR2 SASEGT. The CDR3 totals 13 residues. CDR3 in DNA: TGTGCCACCCCGACAGGGAATATGGCTGAAGCTTTCTTT. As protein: CATPTGNMAEAFF.

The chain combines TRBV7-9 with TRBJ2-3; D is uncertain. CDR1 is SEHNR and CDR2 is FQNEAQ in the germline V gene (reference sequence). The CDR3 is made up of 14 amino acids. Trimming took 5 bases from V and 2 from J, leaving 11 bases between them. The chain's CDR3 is CASSPTDITDTQYF. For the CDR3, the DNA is TGTGCCAGCAGCCCTACCGACATCACAGATACGCAGTATTTT. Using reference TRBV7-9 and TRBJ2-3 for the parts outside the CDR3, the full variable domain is DTGVSQNPRHKITKRGQNVTFRCDPISEHNRLYWYRQTLGQGPEFLTYFQNEAQLEKSRLLSDRFSAERPKGSFSTLEIQRTEQGDSAMYLCASSPTDITDTQYFGPGTRLTVL.

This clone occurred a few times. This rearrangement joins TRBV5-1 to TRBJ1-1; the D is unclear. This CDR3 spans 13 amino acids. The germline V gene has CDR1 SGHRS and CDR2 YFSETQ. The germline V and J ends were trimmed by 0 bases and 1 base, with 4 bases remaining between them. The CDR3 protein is CASSLAWNTEAFF. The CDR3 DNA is TGCGCCAGCAGCTTGGCTTGGAACACTGAAGCTTTCTTT.

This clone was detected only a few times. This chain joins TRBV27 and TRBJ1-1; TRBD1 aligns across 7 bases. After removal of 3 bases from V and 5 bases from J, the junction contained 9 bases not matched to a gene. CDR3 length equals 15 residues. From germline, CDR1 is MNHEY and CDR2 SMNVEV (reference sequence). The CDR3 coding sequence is TGTGCCAGCAGTTTGACAGGGTTAGAATTGACTGAAGCTTTCTTT. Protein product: CASSLTGLELTEAFF.

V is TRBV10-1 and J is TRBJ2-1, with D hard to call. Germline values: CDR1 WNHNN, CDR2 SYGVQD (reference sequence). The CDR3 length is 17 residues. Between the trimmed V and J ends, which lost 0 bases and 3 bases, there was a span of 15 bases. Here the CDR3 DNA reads TGCGCCAGCAGTGAGTCCGTCCAGAATAACTACTACAATGAGCAGTTCTTC. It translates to CASSESVQNNYYNEQFF.

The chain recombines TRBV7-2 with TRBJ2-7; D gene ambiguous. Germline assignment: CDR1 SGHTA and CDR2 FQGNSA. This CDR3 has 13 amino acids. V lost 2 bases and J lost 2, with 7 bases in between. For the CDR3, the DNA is TGTGCCAGCAGCTTAAGTAGCCCCTACGAGCAGTACTTC. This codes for CASSLSSPYEQYF.

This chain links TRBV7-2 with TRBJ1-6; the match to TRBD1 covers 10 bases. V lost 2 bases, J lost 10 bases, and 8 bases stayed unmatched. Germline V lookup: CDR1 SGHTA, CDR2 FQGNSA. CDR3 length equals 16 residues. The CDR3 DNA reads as TGTGCCAGCAGCTTACAGCCGGGACAGGGGAAATCACCCCTCCACTTT. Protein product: CASSLQPGQGKSPLHF.

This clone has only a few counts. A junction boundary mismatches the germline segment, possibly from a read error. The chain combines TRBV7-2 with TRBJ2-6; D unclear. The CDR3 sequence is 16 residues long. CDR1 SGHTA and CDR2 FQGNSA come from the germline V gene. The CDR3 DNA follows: TGCGCCAGCAGCCAAGATATCAGCTCTGGGGCCAACGTCCTGACTTTC. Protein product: CASSQDISSGANVLTF.

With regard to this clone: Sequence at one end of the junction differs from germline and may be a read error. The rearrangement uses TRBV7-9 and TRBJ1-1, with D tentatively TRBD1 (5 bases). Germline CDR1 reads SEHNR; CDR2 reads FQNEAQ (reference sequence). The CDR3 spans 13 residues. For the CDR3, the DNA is TGTGCCGGCAGGTCCCCGGGGGTCACTGAAGCTTTCTTT. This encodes CAGRSPGVTEAFF.

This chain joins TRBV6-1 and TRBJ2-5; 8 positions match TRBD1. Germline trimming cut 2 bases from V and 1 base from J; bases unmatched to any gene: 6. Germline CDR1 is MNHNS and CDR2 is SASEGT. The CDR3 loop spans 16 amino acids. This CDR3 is CASSESGQVLQETQYF. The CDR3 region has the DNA TGTGCCAGCAGTGAATCGGGACAGGTTCTCCAAGAGACCCAGTACTTC.

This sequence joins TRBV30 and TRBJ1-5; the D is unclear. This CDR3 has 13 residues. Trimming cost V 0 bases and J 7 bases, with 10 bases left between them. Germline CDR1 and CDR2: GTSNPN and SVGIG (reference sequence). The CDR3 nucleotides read TGTGCCTGGAGTGTGGGGAGTATCCAGCCCCAGCATTTT. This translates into CAWSVGSIQPQHF.

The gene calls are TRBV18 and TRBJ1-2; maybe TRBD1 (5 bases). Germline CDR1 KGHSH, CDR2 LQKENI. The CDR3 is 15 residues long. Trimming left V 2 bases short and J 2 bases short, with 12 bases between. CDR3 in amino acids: CASSPLPDRNYGYTF. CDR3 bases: TGTGCCAGCTCACCATTGCCAGACAGAAACTATGGCTACACCTTC.

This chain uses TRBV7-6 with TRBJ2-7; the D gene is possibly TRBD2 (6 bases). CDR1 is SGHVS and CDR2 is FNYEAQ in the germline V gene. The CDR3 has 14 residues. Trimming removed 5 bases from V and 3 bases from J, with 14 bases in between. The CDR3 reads CASSPAGGSYEQYF. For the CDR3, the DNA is TGTGCCAGCAGCCCCGCTGGGGGGAGCTACGAGCAGTACTTC.